This note documents a single T cell receptor beta chain sequence. TCRdb re-derived calls from the 5' RACE reads in MiXCR, one entry per CDR3 protein. Among hundreds of thousands of distinct CDR3 sequences listed, 15% to 20% were seen once. The entry originates in a study of identical twins. Per the germline V gene, CDR1 is ENHRY and CDR2 is SYGVKD. The CDR3 contains 11 residues. These data were likewise used in another study, on T cells expressing NK-cell markers.

The genes are TRBV10-3 and TRBJ2-1; D remains ambiguous. Sequences were obtained from PBMCs. The sequence derives from a young woman in good health. CDR3 protein: CATSNTVEQFF. CDR3 sequence (DNA): TGTGCTACATCAAACACGGTTGAGCAGTTCTTC.